One T cell receptor (beta chain) is described in this entry. The target antigen is unknown. Some clones are missing from TCRdb's copy, which holds only in-frame ones; the method was immunoSEQ multiplex PCR. The table lists tens of thousands of clones, 76% of them singletons, with 5.5% in the top ten. This sample is drawn from a study of vaccination effects on CD4 cells after COVID-19. About the research overall: It was two doses of either the BNT162b2 or mRNA-1273 vaccine that participants received. Samples came from two convalescent patients 16 days and one week before vaccination.

The germline CDR1 and CDR2 sequences are SEHNR and FQNEAQ (reference sequence). V lost 7 bases, J lost 7 bases, and 6 bases stayed unmatched. The CDR3 totals 14 residues. The study's findings and limits: Convalescents showed post-vaccine spike-reactive clones that were mainly new vaccine-induced clones.

Viral peptide pools were used in the ViraFEST assay to expand antigen-specific CD4+ T cells, and sequencing came afterward. A roughly 10-day culture period preceded the isolation of CD4+ T cells. The individual was infected with SARS-CoV-2 between March and December 2020, as confirmed by PCR. In the cultures, half the medium was exchanged for IL-2 medium on days 3 and 7. The TCR comes from a human donor who had a prior SARS-CoV-2 infection. This specimen consisted of CD4+ T cells from PBMCs cultured with HIV peptides, obtained before COVID-19 vaccination. Sample subset: HIV-1 Nef peptide pool negative control/reference culture. V usage is TRBV7-9 and J usage is TRBJ1-6; 8 nucleotides align to TRBD1. The CDR3 is CASKGTGGNSPLHF. CDR3 DNA: TGTGCCAGCAAGGGGACAGGAGGGAATTCACCCCTCCACTTT.